This TCR beta chain was retrieved from a study of cytomegalovirus exposure and HLA in healthy donors. Study as a whole: Unique TCRs numbering some 77 million, obtained from HLA-typed donors, made up an early data release. Findings and limits, study-wide: Using the classifier, cytomegalovirus status was reportedly diagnosed with high specificity and sensitivity. Researchers reported in a later analysis that common viral pathogens appeared linked to several top clusters.

Turning to this clone: Antigen unknown.

The primer mix had 60 Vbeta and 13 Jbeta primers. Libraries were prepared by immunoSEQ multiplex PCR; TCRdb keeps only in-frame clonotypes and omits some of them. The sample contains about 160,000 clones, about 64% of which appear only once. V was clipped by 4 bases and J by 4 bases, with 10 bases between them. The CDR3 has 12 amino acids. Looked up from germline, CDR1 is SQVTM and CDR2 is ANQGSEA. This chain uses TRBV29-1 with TRBJ1-1; no definite D call. The sequenced sample consisted of PBMCs. The TCR sequence derives from a woman aged 55-70 years in good health and CMV-seropositive. The CDR3 nucleotides read TGCAGCGTTGTGAGGGTTGGCACTGAAGCTTTCTTT. This translates into CSVVRVGTEAFF.